The clone carrying this T cell receptor beta chain has only a few counts. This sample is part of a study of blood T cell repertoires in COVID-19. Whole-study context: From the United States, Italy and Spain came samples of acute and convalescent COVID-19. T cells, B-cell-depleted T cells, or PBMCs provided the cDNA or gDNA that served as material.

Original processing methods: Reference gene primer amplification gave nucleated cell count estimates. Profiled with immunoSEQ multiplex PCR; TCRdb holds only in-frame clones, not every one. V, J and clone size are those of that table, while D and trimming were read from the DNA. The table has about 140,000 clones, about 80% seen once; the top ten hold 3.5% to 4.5%. There are 12 residues in the CDR3. Germline-derived CDR1 and CDR2 are WSHSY and SAAADI. V lost 10 bases and J lost 4; bases outside the gene matches: 6. The rearrangement links TRBV10-2 to TRBJ1-2; 7 bases align to TRBD1. Specimen: peripheral blood. This TCR was sampled from a woman in her sixties or seventies with acute or convalescent COVID-19. CDR3 sequence reads: CATARDSYGYTF. The CDR3 DNA reads as TGCGCCACCGCCCGGGACAGCTATGGCTACACCTTC.